Here is one TCR beta chain with its context. The antigen remains unidentified. The study ran its PCR with 60 Vbeta and 13 Jbeta primers. Libraries were prepared by immunoSEQ multiplex PCR; TCRdb keeps only in-frame clonotypes and omits some of them. This sample has about 110,000 clones, with roughly 76% found just once. The entry originates in a study of cytomegalovirus exposure and HLA in healthy donors. Per germline, CDR1 MNHEY and CDR2 SVGAGI. The junction had 13 bases not matched to a gene; V was cut back by 6 bases and J by 9 bases. The length of the CDR3 is 14 residues. Findings and caveats of the study: TCR beta V segments were, for the most part, productive about 87% or about 30% of the time in an earlier analysis. Through in vitro validation, three CMV-associated chains were shown to be specific for CMV antigens.

This clonotype was sampled from a man younger than 35 in good health and CMV-seronegative. The chain uses TRBV6-5 and TRBJ2-7, with 8 bases identical to TRBD1. The sequencing sample was made of PBMCs. Written as DNA, the CDR3 is TGTGCCAGCAGGGGCCGGAACAGGGGGACCCGGCAGTACTTC. The encoded protein is CASRGRNRGTRQYF.